Presented here are 9 T cell receptor beta chains from one specimen sequenced in a study of T cell repertoires in cytomegalovirus infection. TCRdb called the reads again in MiXCR, with one record for every CDR3 protein. The data show about 260,000 distinct CDR3 sequences, with around 9% seen just once and about 14% held by the top ten. Sequenced material: PBMCs. All receptors come from a human donor in good health (CMV status not recorded). Some clones in this sample may be carry-over from other donors' samples.

This clonotype was recorded at least ten times. This sequence joins TRBV7-8 and TRBJ1-4, with a tentative D call TRBD1 (6 bases). V was pared by 1 base and J by 0 bases, with 12 bases between. The germline V gene encodes CDR1 SGHVS and CDR2 FQNEAQ. The CDR3 extends over 17 amino acids. This CDR3 reads CASSLDSGAATNEKLFF. CDR3 in DNA: TGTGCCAGCAGCTTAGATTCGGGGGCGGCAACTAATGAAAAACTGTTTTTT.

This clonotype was picked up a small number of times. The gene calls are TRBV7-8 and TRBJ2-7; D is unclear. The germline V gene has CDR1 SGHVS and CDR2 FQNEAQ. V lost 0 bases to trimming and J lost 10 bases, with 16 bases between them. The CDR3 consists of 14 residues. This CDR3 is CASSLAVGTRVQYF. The CDR3 region has the DNA TGTGCCAGCAGCTTAGCGGTGGGAACACGGGTCCAGTACTTC.

This clonotype came up many times. The gene calls are TRBV7-2 and TRBJ2-1; 11 positions agree with TRBD2. The V segment lost 3 bases and the J segment 4 bases; nucleotides outside the gene matches: 5. The CDR3 loop spans 16 amino acids. Germline assignment: CDR1 SGHTA and CDR2 FQGNSA. The CDR3 loop reads CASSFWRLAGYNEQFF. CDR3 coding DNA: TGTGCCAGCAGCTTTTGGCGACTAGCGGGGTACAATGAGCAGTTCTTC.

This clonotype has just a few counts. The chain couples TRBV7-2 to TRBJ1-5, with D perhaps TRBD1 (5 bases). The CDR3 runs to 14 residues. V lost 5 bases to trimming and J lost 9 bases, with 17 bases between them. Germline lookup yields CDR1 SGHTA and CDR2 FQGNSA. CDR3 coding DNA: TGTGCCAGCAGCCCGGACATGTCCGGACGGCCCCAGCATTTT. This gives the protein CASSPDMSGRPQHF.

This chain uses TRBV6-2 or TRBV6-3 with TRBJ2-4; 9 bases line up with TRBD2. Germline V gives CDR1 MNHEY, CDR2 SVGEGT. V shed 5 bases and J 5 bases; nucleotides not matched to a gene: 10. CDR3 length: 16 amino acids. The CDR3 DNA sequence: TGTGCCAGCAGTACGGTGGCGGGAGGGCCCCAAAACATTCAGTACTTC. Translation gives CASSTVAGGPQNIQYF.

At least ten counts were recorded for this clonotype. This chain connects TRBV12-5 to TRBJ1-2; 7 bases line up with TRBD1. Per germline, CDR1 LGHNT and CDR2 FRNRAP. V lost 0 bases and J lost 4; bases outside the gene matches: 8. This CDR3 is built from 16 residues. The CDR3, as DNA: TGTGCTAGTGGTTTGGTACACGACAGGGAAGGCTATGGCTACACCTTC. Translation: CASGLVHDREGYGYTF.

The table lists this clonotype with a count of one. This chain connects TRBV29-1 to TRBJ2-4, with 7 bases fitting TRBD1. This CDR3 is built from 14 residues. Germline V gene lookup returns CDR1 SQVTM and CDR2 ANQGSEA. Trimming at V came to 4 bases and at J to 2 bases, leaving 5 bases not matched to a gene. The CDR3 nucleotides are TGCAGCGTTGCGACAGGGTGGACCAAAAACATTCAGTACTTC. Translating gives CSVATGWTKNIQYF.

Only a few counts were recorded for this clonotype. The genes are TRBV20-1 and TRBJ2-5; 10 bases are a match to TRBD2. The CDR3 totals 15 residues. V was clipped by 6 bases and J by 4 bases; unmatched bases: 11. The germline V gene has CDR1 DFQATT and CDR2 SNEGSKA (reference sequence). CDR3 DNA sequence: TGCAGTGCGTCGGAAGGGGCTAGCGGGAGAGAGACCCAGTACTTC. Amino acid sequence: CSASEGASGRETQYF.

This chain joins TRBV10-2 and TRBJ2-3; D not resolved. V lost 8 bases and J 3 bases, leaving 6 bases between the germline ends. The CDR3 runs to 11 residues. Germline V CDR1 and CDR2: WSHSY, SAAADI. CDR3 nucleotides: TGCGCCAGCGGGTTTACAGATACGCAGTATTTT. It yields the protein CASGFTDTQYF.